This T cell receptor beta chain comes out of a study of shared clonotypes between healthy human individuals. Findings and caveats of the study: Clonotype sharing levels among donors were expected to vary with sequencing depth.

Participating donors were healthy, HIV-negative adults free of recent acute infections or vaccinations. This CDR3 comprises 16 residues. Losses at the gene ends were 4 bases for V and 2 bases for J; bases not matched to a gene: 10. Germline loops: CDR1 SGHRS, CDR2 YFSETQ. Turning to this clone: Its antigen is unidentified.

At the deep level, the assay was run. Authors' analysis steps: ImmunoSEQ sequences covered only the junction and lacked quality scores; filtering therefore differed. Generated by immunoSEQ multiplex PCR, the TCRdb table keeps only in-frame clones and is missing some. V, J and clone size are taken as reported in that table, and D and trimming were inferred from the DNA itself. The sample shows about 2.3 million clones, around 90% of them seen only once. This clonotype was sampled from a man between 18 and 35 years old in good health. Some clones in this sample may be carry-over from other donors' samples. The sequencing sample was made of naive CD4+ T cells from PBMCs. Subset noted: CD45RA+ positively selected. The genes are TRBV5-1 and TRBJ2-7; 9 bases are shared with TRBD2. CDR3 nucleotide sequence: TGCGCCAGCAGCACCCTTAGCGGGAGAGGGGCCTACGAGCAGTACTTC. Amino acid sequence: CASSTLSGRGAYEQYF.